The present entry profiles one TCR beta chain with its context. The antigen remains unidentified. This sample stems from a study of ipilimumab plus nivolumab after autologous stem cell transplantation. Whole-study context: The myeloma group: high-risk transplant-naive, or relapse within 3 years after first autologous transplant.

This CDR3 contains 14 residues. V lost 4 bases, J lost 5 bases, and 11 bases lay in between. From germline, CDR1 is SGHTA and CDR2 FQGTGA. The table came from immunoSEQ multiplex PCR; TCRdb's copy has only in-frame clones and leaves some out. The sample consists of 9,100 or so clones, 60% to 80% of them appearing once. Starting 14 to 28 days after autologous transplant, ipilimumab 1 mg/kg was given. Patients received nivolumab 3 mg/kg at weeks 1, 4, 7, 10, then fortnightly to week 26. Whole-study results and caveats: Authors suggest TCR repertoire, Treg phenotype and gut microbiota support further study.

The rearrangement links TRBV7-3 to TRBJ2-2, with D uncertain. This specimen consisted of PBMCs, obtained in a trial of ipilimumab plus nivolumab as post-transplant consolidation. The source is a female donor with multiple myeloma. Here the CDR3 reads CASSSNLRTGELFF. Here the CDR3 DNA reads TGTGCCAGCAGCTCAAACCTACGAACCGGGGAGCTGTTTTTT.